This T cell receptor beta chain was sequenced in a study of cytomegalovirus exposure and HLA in healthy donors. Study results and caveats: The authors confirmed in vitro that three CMV-associated chains were specific for CMV antigens.

The PCR made use of 60 Vbeta and 13 Jbeta primers. Per the authors' pipeline: Approximately 12 million of the 80 million or so unique TCR beta chains counted in a later analysis were shared. Clones were read by immunoSEQ multiplex PCR, and TCRdb kept only the in-frame ones, dropping some. That table furnishes V, J and clone size, whereas the DNA furnished D and trimming. The table for this sample gives roughly 36,000 clones. Notes on this clone: Its antigen is currently unknown.

Looked up from germline, CDR1 is SGHTA and CDR2 is FQGNSA. Trimming took 3 bases from V and 4 from J; bases not matched to a gene: 4. This CDR3 has 14 amino acids. The receptor was derived from a woman in her 30s in good health and CMV-seropositive. Sample: PBMCs. This chain links TRBV7-2 with TRBJ1-2; the match to TRBD1 covers 8 bases. The CDR3 here is CASSLGTGSYGYTF. The CDR3 DNA sequence: TGTGCCAGCAGCTTGGGGACAGGCTCCTATGGCTACACCTTC.